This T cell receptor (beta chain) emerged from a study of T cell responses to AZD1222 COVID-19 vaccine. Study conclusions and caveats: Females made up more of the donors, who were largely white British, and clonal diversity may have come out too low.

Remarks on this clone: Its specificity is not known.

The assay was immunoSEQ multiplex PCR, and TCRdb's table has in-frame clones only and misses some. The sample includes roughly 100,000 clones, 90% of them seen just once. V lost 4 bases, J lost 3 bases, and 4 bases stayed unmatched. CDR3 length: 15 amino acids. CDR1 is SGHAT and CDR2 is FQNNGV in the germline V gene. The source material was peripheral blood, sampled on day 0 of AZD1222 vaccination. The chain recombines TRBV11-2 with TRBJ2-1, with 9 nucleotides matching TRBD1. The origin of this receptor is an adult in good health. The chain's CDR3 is CASSSTGGVYNEQFF. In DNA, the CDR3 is TGTGCCAGCAGCTCAACAGGGGGCGTCTACAATGAGCAGTTCTTC.